This T cell receptor beta chain came from a study of technical replicates of blood from a handful of donors. TCRdb's table, derived via immunoSEQ multiplex PCR, lists solely in-frame clones and lacks some. This sample carries approximately 84,000 clones, roughly 98% of them seen once, and the ten largest clones take approximately 0.15%. This CDR3 region has 14 residues. Germline V gene data show CDR1 as SGHNT and CDR2 as YENEEA. Trimming removed 1 base at V and 1 base at J, with 6 bases between. The clonotype was recovered from a human donor in good health. This chain links TRBV11-3 with TRBJ2-3; tentatively, D is TRBD1 (5 bases). The material sequenced was T cells isolated from PBMCs. The CDR3 nucleotides are TGTGCCAGCAGCTTAGTGACAGGCACAGATACGCAGTATTTT. Translated, it gives CASSLVTGTDTQYF.